The 21 T cell receptor beta chains below were found in one sample sequenced in a study of Ad26.COV2.S vaccination and SARS-CoV-2 variants. The treatment is: roughly 18 received Ad26.COV2.S at low or high dose, single or two shots; 5 received placebo; per-sample allocation not given. Samples came from day 63 after the first vaccine or placebo injection. The method was immunoSEQ multiplex PCR; TCRdb's version includes in-frame clones alone and lacks a portion of them. The data hold about 420,000 clones, with roughly 90% observed a single time. The sample consisted of peripheral blood, taken in a trial of Ad26.COV2.S vaccine versus placebo. The receptors stem from a person between 18 and 65 years old who received the Ad26.COV2.S COVID-19 vaccine or a placebo.

The chain joins TRBV5-4 to TRBJ2-5; 8 positions agree with TRBD1. With 4 bases clipped from V and 2 bases from J, the junction kept 4 bases outside the gene matches. The germline CDR1 and CDR2 sequences are SGHNT and YYREEE (reference sequence). The CDR3 has 14 amino acids. CDR3 protein: CASSLRTGQETQYF. CDR3 nucleotide sequence: TGTGCCAGCAGCCTAAGGACAGGGCAAGAGACCCAGTACTTC.

The chain recombines TRBV11-3 with TRBJ2-1; 8 nucleotides agree with TRBD2. The CDR3 loop spans 14 amino acids. The junction had 5 bases not matched to a gene; V was cut back by 5 bases and J by 5 bases. The germline V gene has CDR1 SGHNT and CDR2 YENEEA. The CDR3 here is CASSPGRGNNEQFF. The CDR3 nucleotides are TGTGCCAGCAGCCCCGGGAGGGGTAACAATGAGCAGTTCTTC.

The chain is built from TRBV11-2 and TRBJ2-1; 9 bases line up with TRBD2. With V trimmed by 2 bases and J by 6 bases, 11 bases remained unmatched. CDR3 length equals 17 residues. CDR1 is SGHAT, CDR2 FQNNGV, per germline. CDR3 nucleotides: TGTGCCAGCAGCTTAAGTCTTGTGGCGGGGGGGCCCAATGAGCAGTTCTTC. Encoded protein: CASSLSLVAGGPNEQFF.

The rearrangement joins TRBV6-2 or TRBV6-3 to TRBJ1-1; possibly TRBD1 for D (5 bases). Germline assignment: CDR1 MNHEY and CDR2 SVGEGT. The CDR3 runs to 15 residues. V was clipped by 5 bases and J by 4 bases, with 17 bases between them. This CDR3 is CASSLYLQGGTEAFF. DNA for the CDR3: TGTGCCAGCAGTCTTTACCTTCAGGGCGGCACTGAAGCTTTCTTT.

The chain employs TRBV3-1 (or the pseudogene TRBV3-2) and TRBJ2-2; the match to TRBD2 covers 9 bases. The length of the CDR3 is 16 residues. The V gene end was trimmed by 1 base and the J gene end by 4 bases; junction bases not matched to a gene: 4. CDR1 and CDR2 (germline): LGHDT, YNNKEL (reference sequence). CDR3 coding DNA: TGTGCCAGCAGCCAAGTGACTAGCGGATTCACCGGGGAGCTGTTTTTT. It specifies CASSQVTSGFTGELFF.

In this sample, this clone turned up once. The rearrangement links TRBV4-1 to TRBJ1-1; weak D call: TRBD1 (5 bases). This CDR3 is 14 amino acids long. V shed 6 bases and J shed 5 bases, with 16 bases lying between them. Germline V gene data show CDR1 as MGHRA and CDR2 as YSYEKL. This CDR3 is CASSFNQGLTEAFF. The CDR3 region has the DNA TGCGCCAGCAGTTTTAACCAGGGTTTAACTGAAGCTTTCTTT.

The chain recombines TRBV7-2 with TRBJ1-5, with D perhaps matching TRBD1 (5 bases). The CDR3 length is 13 residues. Trimming left V 5 bases short and J 7 bases short, with 12 bases between. Germline CDR1 and CDR2: SGHTA and FQGNSA. The CDR3 loop reads CASSPGSGQPQHF. For the CDR3, the DNA is TGTGCCAGCAGCCCTGGCTCAGGGCAGCCCCAGCATTTT.

J is TRBJ2-1 and V is TRBV2, with D maybe TRBD2 (6 bases). The germline CDR1 and CDR2 sequences are SNHLY and FYNNEI. This CDR3 has 17 amino acids. V lost 6 bases and J lost 0, with 18 bases in between. The CDR3 sequence: CASSDDWLASSYNEQFF. The CDR3 DNA sequence: TGTGCCAGCAGCGACGACTGGCTAGCGAGCTCCTACAATGAGCAGTTCTTC.

The gene calls are TRBV29-1 and TRBJ2-7; 7 bases are shared with TRBD1. Germline V gene sequence: CDR1 SQVTM, CDR2 ANQGSEA. The length of the CDR3 is 12 residues. V lost 6 bases and J lost 3; bases outside the gene matches: 5. The CDR3 loop is CSVVGTVYEQYF. Here the CDR3 DNA reads TGCAGCGTAGTGGGGACAGTCTACGAGCAGTACTTC.

The rearrangement links TRBV5-1 to TRBJ2-1, with 7 bases identical to TRBD2. The V gene end was trimmed by 0 bases and the J gene end by 4 bases; junction bases not matched to a gene: 4. The CDR3 contains 15 residues. Germline V gene data show CDR1 as SGHRS and CDR2 as YFSETQ. Here the CDR3 DNA reads TGCGCCAGCAGCTTGGGCCTAGCGGCTTACAATGAGCAGTTCTTC. It translates to CASSLGLAAYNEQFF. The full variable domain, in which reference TRBV5-1 and TRBJ2-1 provide the parts outside the CDR3, is KAGVTQTPRYLIKTRGQQVTLSCSPISGHRSVSWYQQTPGQGLQFLFEYFSETQRNKGNFPGRFSGRQFSNSRSEMNVSTLELGDSALYLCASSLGLAAYNEQFFGPGTRLTVL.

This rearrangement joins TRBV4-3 to TRBJ2-3; TRBD2 might be the D (5 bases). There are 14 residues in the CDR3. Trimming pared 1 base from V and 6 bases from J, leaving 11 bases between. Germline CDR1 reads LGHNA; CDR2 reads YSLEER. This chain's CDR3 is CASSQGRGGDTQYF. The CDR3 DNA follows: TGCGCCAGCAGCCAAGGTCGCGGCGGGGATACGCAGTATTTT.

V is TRBV2 and J is TRBJ1-4, with D perhaps TRBD1 (6 bases). Trimming stripped 5 bases from V and 4 bases from J, with 14 bases between. Per germline, CDR1 SNHLY and CDR2 FYNNEI. CDR3 length: 15 amino acids. DNA of the CDR3: TGTGCCAGCAGTTTAACCTGGACAGTTAATGAAAAACTGTTTTTT. It codes for CASSLTWTVNEKLFF. Filled out from reference TRBV2 and TRBJ1-4, the complete variable domain reads EPEVTQTPSHQVTQMGQEVILRCVPISNHLYFYWYRQILGQKVEFLVSFYNNEISEKSEIFDDQFSVERPDGSNFTLKIRSTKLEDSAMYFCASSLTWTVNEKLFFGSGTQLSVL.

This chain connects TRBV5-6 to TRBJ2-7, with 9 positions matching TRBD1. Germline values: CDR1 SGHDT, CDR2 YYEEEE. The CDR3 has 18 amino acids. Losses at the gene ends were 4 bases for V and 4 bases for J; bases not matched to a gene: 18. The CDR3 sequence: CASSIPEGTGRGIYEQYF. CDR3 nucleotide sequence: TGTGCCAGCAGCATCCCCGAGGGGACAGGGCGGGGAATATACGAGCAGTACTTC.

The gene calls are TRBV30 and TRBJ2-5, with D perhaps matching TRBD1 or TRBD2 (5 bases each). From germline, CDR1 is GTSNPN and CDR2 SVGIG (reference sequence). V lost 0 bases and J lost 5, with 10 bases in between. The CDR3 has 13 residues. The CDR3 DNA follows: TGTGCCTGGAGTGTTGGGTGGGGGGAGACCCAGTACTTC. Translation: CAWSVGWGETQYF.

The chain carries TRBV30 and TRBJ1-1; maybe TRBD1 (5 bases). Between the trimmed V and J ends, which lost 4 bases and 5 bases, there was a span of 14 bases. CDR3 length: 13 amino acids. From germline, CDR1 is GTSNPN and CDR2 SVGIG (reference sequence). In DNA, the CDR3 is TGTGCCTGGACTCATCAAAGGGGTACTGAAGCTTTCTTT. Residues: CAWTHQRGTEAFF.

DNA of the CDR3: TGTGCCAGCAGGCATCCTCCCTTTGAGCAGTACTTC. This gives the protein CASRHPPFEQYF. The genes are TRBV28 and TRBJ2-7; D gene uncertain. CDR1 is MDHEN, CDR2 SYDVKM, per germline. The length of the CDR3 is 12 residues. V was trimmed by 6 bases and J by 7 bases, leaving 13 bases between them.

This chain uses TRBV19 with TRBJ1-3; D unclear. CDR1 LNHDA and CDR2 SQIVND come from the germline V gene (reference sequence). There are 14 residues in the CDR3. The V and J ends lost 2 bases and 4 bases respectively, with 9 bases between them. The DNA for the CDR3 is TGTGCCAGTAGTATATTAGGCCTCGGAAACACCATATATTTT. Translating it yields CASSILGLGNTIYF.

V and J are TRBV28 and TRBJ2-5, with 9 bases aligning to TRBD1. V lost 1 base and J lost 5; bases outside the gene matches: 8. CDR1 is MDHEN and CDR2 is SYDVKM in the germline V gene. The CDR3 is 16 amino acids. CDR3 nucleotides: TGTGCCAGCAGTTTATCCTCATGGACAGGGGAGGAGACCCAGTACTTC. This translates into CASSLSSWTGEETQYF.

This chain connects TRBV5-6 to TRBJ1-2, with TRBD1 matching 8 bases. The V gene end was trimmed by 0 bases and the J gene end by 6 bases; junction bases not matched to a gene: 4. In germline, CDR1 is SGHDT, CDR2 YYEEEE. The CDR3 is 14 residues long. The CDR3 DNA reads TGTGCCAGCAGCTTGGAGACAGGGGTGAATGGCTACACCTTC. Translated, it gives CASSLETGVNGYTF.

This clone was found many times. The rearrangement joins TRBV14 to TRBJ2-5, with D possibly matching TRBD1 (5 bases). Germline assignment: CDR1 SGHDN and CDR2 FVKESK. The ends were cut back, 4 bases at V and 2 bases at J, with 8 bases in the middle. CDR3 length: 13 residues. CDR3 residues: CASSLTEQETQYF. The CDR3 nucleotides read TGTGCCAGCAGCCTGACAGAGCAAGAGACCCAGTACTTC.

This rearrangement joins TRBV13 to TRBJ2-1; a possible D gene is TRBD1 (5 bases). Germline lookup yields CDR1 PRHDT and CDR2 FYEKMQ (reference sequence). The V end was cut by 5 bases, the J end by 0 bases, with 17 bases between. There are 17 residues in the CDR3. The CDR3 reads CASSPPWGQNSYNEQFF. CDR3 sequence (DNA): TGTGCCAGCAGCCCCCCGTGGGGCCAAAACTCCTACAATGAGCAGTTCTTC. Full variable domain (remainder filled in from reference TRBV13 and TRBJ2-1): AAGVIQSPRHLIKEKRETATLKCYPIPRHDTVYWYQQGPGQDPQFLISFYEKMQSDKGSIPDRFSAQQFSDYHSELNMSSLELGDSALYFCASSPPWGQNSYNEQFFGPGTRLTVL.